The 26 T cell receptor beta chains below come from one sample, sequenced in a study of blood T cell repertoires in COVID-19. The table came from immunoSEQ multiplex PCR; TCRdb's copy has only in-frame clones and leaves some out. Counted here are over 90,000 clones, roughly nine tenths occurring once; the ten biggest clones make up roughly a sixth. Sequencing input: peripheral blood. The receptor source for this set is a woman of 80 years or more in a cohort sampled during active COVID-19.

J is TRBJ2-1 and V is TRBV18; D is uncertain. This CDR3 region has 13 residues. V was pared by 2 bases and J by 3 bases, with 5 bases between. CDR1 is KGHSH, CDR2 LQKENI, per germline. The CDR3 loop is CASSPSIYNEQFF. The CDR3 nucleotides read TGTGCCAGCTCACCATCTATCTACAATGAGCAGTTCTTC.

CDR3 in DNA: TGTGCCAGCAGTGGAAGCGGGGGGAACCTCTACGAGCAGTACTTC. Translation gives CASSGSGGNLYEQYF. V usage is TRBV27 and J usage is TRBJ2-7; 9 bases line up with TRBD2. V lost 5 bases and J lost 3; bases outside the gene matches: 8. Looked up from germline, CDR1 is MNHEY and CDR2 is SMNVEV (reference sequence). The CDR3 runs 15 residues.

The rearrangement joins TRBV7-6 to TRBJ2-7; 9 nucleotides match TRBD1. Germline CDR1 and CDR2: SGHVS and FNYEAQ. The CDR3 is 15 residues long. Trimming cost V 5 bases and J 4 bases; bases outside gene matches: 9. The CDR3 loop reads CASSLQGASSYEQYF. CDR3 in DNA: TGTGCCAGCAGCCTACAGGGGGCCTCTTCTTACGAGCAGTACTTC.

V and J are TRBV7-6 and TRBJ2-1; 8 nucleotides align to TRBD2. The V gene's germline CDR1 is SGHVS and CDR2 FNYEAQ. The V segment lost 5 bases and the J segment 4 bases; nucleotides outside the gene matches: 10. CDR3 size: 16 residues. For the CDR3, the DNA is TGTGCCAGCAGCCCTGGCATCAGCGGGGGTTACAATGAGCAGTTCTTC. As protein: CASSPGISGGYNEQFF.

As DNA, the CDR3 is TGTGCCAGCAACCGTCGGACAGGGGGTAATGAAAAACTGTTTTTT. Protein: CASNRRTGGNEKLFF. The chain carries TRBV28 and TRBJ1-4, with 10 bases lining up with TRBD1. The trim removed 7 bases at V and 4 bases at J, leaving 6 bases unmatched. The CDR3 is made up of 15 amino acids. Per the germline V gene, CDR1 is MDHEN and CDR2 is SYDVKM.

The gene calls are TRBV19 and TRBJ1-2; TRBD1 matches 9 bases. V lost 5 bases, J lost 5 bases, and 9 bases stayed unmatched. There are 15 residues in the CDR3. Germline CDR1 LNHDA, CDR2 SQIVND (reference sequence). CDR3 coding DNA: TGTGCCAGTAGTCCCCGAGGGGACAGGGCATATGGCTACACCTTC. It specifies CASSPRGDRAYGYTF.

Only one count was recorded for this clone. This chain links TRBV4-1 with TRBJ2-7, with 13 bases fitting TRBD2. The CDR3 sequence is 17 residues long. Germline lookup yields CDR1 MGHRA and CDR2 YSYEKL. V shed 4 bases, J shed 3 bases, and the junction held 9 bases outside the gene matches. As DNA, the CDR3 is TGCGCCAGCAGCCGAGGACTAGCGGGAGATTCCCGCTACGAGCAGTACTTC. The encoded protein is CASSRGLAGDSRYEQYF.

Only a few counts were recorded for this clone. The genes are TRBV5-4 and TRBJ2-5; D is unresolved. V dropped 0 bases and J dropped 5 bases, with 8 bases sitting between them. From germline, CDR1 is SGHNT and CDR2 YYREEE (reference sequence). This CDR3 contains 13 residues. The CDR3 bases are TGTGCCAGCAGCTTGGCCCTTGCGGAGACCCAGTACTTC. Its translation is CASSLALAETQYF.

The chain is built from TRBV6-1 and TRBJ1-2; tentatively, D is TRBD1 (6 bases). In germline, CDR1 is MNHNS, CDR2 SASEGT. This CDR3 has 13 residues. The V end was cut by 6 bases, the J end by 2 bases, with 10 bases between. CDR3 DNA sequence: TGTGCCAGCAGGAACAGGGTGAACTATGGCTACACCTTC. Protein product: CASRNRVNYGYTF.

The chain links TRBV6-6 to TRBJ2-7; perhaps TRBD1 as D (5 bases). The V and J ends lost 5 bases and 1 base respectively, with 18 bases between them. CDR3 length equals 16 residues. The germline V gene encodes CDR1 MNHNY and CDR2 SVGAGI (reference sequence). CDR3 nucleotides: TGTGCCAGCAGTGGGGCGATGACGGCTTCTTCCTACGAGCAGTACTTC. Translated, it gives CASSGAMTASSYEQYF.

J is TRBJ2-7 and V is TRBV2; 7 bases are a match to TRBD1. The CDR3 contains 14 residues. J was trimmed by 5 bases and V by 6 bases; bases with no gene match: 10. CDR1 is SNHLY and CDR2 is FYNNEI in the germline V gene. This CDR3 is CASSLQGSVDEQYF. The CDR3 region has the DNA TGTGCCAGCAGCCTACAGGGGTCGGTAGACGAGCAGTACTTC.

This chain links TRBV5-1 with TRBJ1-5; TRBD1 agrees at 8 bases. The CDR3 contains 15 residues. J was trimmed by 6 bases and V by 0 bases; bases with no gene match: 5. From germline, CDR1 is SGHRS and CDR2 YFSETQ. The CDR3 DNA reads TGCGCCAGCAGCTTGGAGTCAGGGGGCTTTCAGCCCCAGCATTTT. Translated: CASSLESGGFQPQHF.

The chain employs TRBV28 and TRBJ2-5; TRBD2 aligns across 8 bases. V lost 8 bases and J lost 1; bases outside the gene matches: 9. This CDR3 contains 15 residues. Germline CDR1 reads MDHEN; CDR2 reads SYDVKM. CDR3 sequence: CASGTGGTPQETQYF. CDR3 sequence (DNA): TGTGCCAGCGGTACGGGAGGGACGCCCCAAGAGACCCAGTACTTC. The variable domain in full, completed from reference TRBV28 and TRBJ2-5, reads DVKVTQSSRYLVKRTGEKVFLECVQDMDHENMFWYRQDPGLGLRLIYFSYDVKMKEKGDIPEGYSVSREKKERFSLILESASTNQTSMYLCASGTGGTPQETQYFGPGTRLLVL.

The rearrangement links TRBV19 to TRBJ1-5; TRBD1 matches at 12 bases. Trimming at V came to 5 bases and at J to 7 bases, leaving 9 bases not matched to a gene. The CDR3 has 16 amino acids. Germline V gene sequence: CDR1 LNHDA, CDR2 SQIVND (reference sequence). CDR3 region: CASSVSGTGGGQPQHF. CDR3 sequence (DNA): TGTGCCAGTAGTGTCTCTGGGACAGGGGGCGGGCAGCCCCAGCATTTT.

The rearrangement links TRBV5-4 to TRBJ1-4; 9 bases are a match to TRBD1. CDR1 is SGHNT, CDR2 YYREEE, per germline (reference sequence). Trimming took 5 bases from V and 3 from J; bases not matched to a gene: 5. CDR3 length equals 15 residues. CDR3 nucleotides: TGTGCCAGCAGACCAGGGACAGGGCCTAATGAAAAACTGTTTTTT. Its protein product is CASRPGTGPNEKLFF. Full variable domain (remainder filled in from reference TRBV5-4 and TRBJ1-4): ETGVTQSPTHLIKTRGQQVTLRCSSQSGHNTVSWYQQALGQGPQFIFQYYREEENGRGNFPPRFSGLQFPNYSSELNVNALELDDSALYLCASRPGTGPNEKLFFGSGTQLSVL.

The genes are TRBV6-5 and TRBJ2-5; D unclear. Trimming cost V 0 bases and J 5 bases, with 13 bases left between them. The CDR3 loop spans 15 amino acids. The germline V gene encodes CDR1 MNHEY and CDR2 SVGAGI. The CDR3 loop is CASSYSSGSRETQYF. CDR3 DNA: TGTGCCAGCAGTTACTCGAGTGGTAGCCGGGAGACCCAGTACTTC.

The CDR3: CATSGYRALADTQYF. The DNA of the CDR3 is TGTGCCACCAGTGGTTACAGGGCCCTCGCAGATACGCAGTATTTT. V gene TRBV24-1 combines with J gene TRBJ2-3; tentative D call: TRBD1 (6 bases). The CDR3 is 15 residues long. The germline V and J ends were trimmed by 5 bases and 4 bases, with 15 bases remaining between them. Germline V gene lookup returns CDR1 KGHDR and CDR2 SFDVKD.

J is TRBJ2-5 and V is TRBV7-9; D not certain. The germline gives CDR1 SEHNR, CDR2 FQNEAQ (reference sequence). With 2 bases removed from V and 5 bases from J, the gap between germline ends came to 15 bases. The length of the CDR3 is 15 residues. The CDR3 nucleotides read TGTGCCAGCAGCTTACCCTCCGGTATTAAGGAGACCCAGTACTTC. Its translation: CASSLPSGIKETQYF.

The chain links TRBV19 to TRBJ2-1; 7 bases agree with TRBD2. With 5 bases clipped from V and 9 bases from J, the junction kept 13 bases outside the gene matches. CDR1 is LNHDA, CDR2 SQIVND, per germline (reference sequence). The CDR3 covers 15 residues. The chain's CDR3 is CASSPYGSGGGEQFF. DNA of the CDR3: TGTGCCAGTAGTCCCTATGGTTCGGGGGGTGGTGAGCAGTTCTTC.

The chain combines TRBV5-1 with TRBJ1-2, with 8 bases aligning to TRBD1. The CDR3 length is 19 residues. Trimming removed 1 base from V and 4 bases from J; junction bases left unmatched: 18. Germline V gives CDR1 SGHRS, CDR2 YFSETQ. The CDR3 here is CASSLTPPLTGGVSYGYTF. CDR3 nucleotides: TGCGCCAGCAGCTTGACCCCACCTCTTACAGGGGGAGTGAGCTATGGCTACACCTTC.

The chain employs TRBV14 and TRBJ2-2; a possible D gene is TRBD1 (5 bases). V was shortened by 0 bases and J by 1 base, with 12 bases between the two germline ends. The CDR3 runs 17 residues. Germline V gene lookup returns CDR1 SGHDN and CDR2 FVKESK. CDR3 region: CASSQEWGRGNTGELFF. In DNA, the CDR3 is TGTGCCAGCAGCCAAGAGTGGGGTAGGGGGAACACCGGGGAGCTGTTTTTT.

The chain uses TRBV10-3 and TRBJ2-1, with 12 bases matching TRBD2. Germline CDR1 is ENHRY and CDR2 is SYGVKD. The CDR3 covers 16 residues. V shed 3 bases and J 9 bases; nucleotides not matched to a gene: 9. CDR3 coding DNA: TGTGCCATCAGTGAATCAGGAGCTAGCGGGAGGGGTGAGCAGTTCTTC. This gives the protein CAISESGASGRGEQFF.

The rearrangement links TRBV30 to TRBJ1-1, with D perhaps matching TRBD1 (5 bases). This CDR3 contains 14 residues. Germline CDR1 is GTSNPN and CDR2 is SVGIG (reference sequence). V gave up 0 bases and J gave up 1 base, with 9 bases separating them. The CDR3 DNA is TGTGCCTGGAGTGTACTCGGGGGGAACACTGAAGCTTTCTTT. It yields the protein CAWSVLGGNTEAFF.

This clone appeared once. The rearrangement links TRBV5-6 to TRBJ2-4; the D gene is possibly TRBD1 (6 bases). Germline V gene sequence: CDR1 SGHDT, CDR2 YYEEEE. Trimming pared 4 bases from V and 0 bases from J, leaving 14 bases between. The CDR3 length is 16 residues. The DNA of the CDR3 is TGTGCCAGCAGCCGACCCGGGACAACAGCCAAAAACATTCAGTACTTC. The encoded protein is CASSRPGTTAKNIQYF.

This clone was seen more than once but under ten times. The chain joins TRBV2 to TRBJ2-7; 7 positions agree with TRBD2. The CDR3 sequence is 15 residues long. V shed 3 bases and J 2 bases; nucleotides not matched to a gene: 7. The germline V gene encodes CDR1 SNHLY and CDR2 FYNNEI. The DNA of the CDR3 is TGTGCCAGCAGTGATGATTCGGGAGGAACCTACGAGCAGTACTTC. Amino acids: CASSDDSGGTYEQYF.

This chain connects TRBV3-1 (or the pseudogene TRBV3-2) to TRBJ1-2, with 7 bases aligning to TRBD1. The CDR3 is 11 amino acids. Germline V gene data show CDR1 as LGHDT and CDR2 as YNNKEL (reference sequence). Trimming cost V 6 bases and J 8 bases; bases outside gene matches: 3. CDR3 DNA sequence: TGTGCCAGCAGTTCACAGGGGGGCTACACCTTC. As protein: CASSSQGGYTF.